This TCR beta chain emerged from a study of OX40 agonist ivuxolimab in advanced cancers. For the study at large: Intravenous ivuxolimab at 0.01 to 10 mg/kg was given to patients every 2 weeks. Cancers in dose escalation were hepatocellular, melanoma, renal cell and head and neck.

Sequencing was performed with immunoSEQ multiplex PCR; in TCRdb, only in-frame clones are kept and a portion is missing. The sample has around 69,000 clones, more than 85% seen once. Findings and limits, study-wide: In the 0.1 to 3.0 mg/kg range, CD4+ and CD8+ blood T cells had expanded clonally by week 6.

Blood samples were obtained at baseline, cycle 4 day 1, and cycle 7 day 1. This clone has only one observation. Its antigen is unknown. Per germline, CDR1 MDHEN and CDR2 SYDVKM. The CDR3 is 13 amino acids. The V end was cut by 3 bases, the J end by 3 bases, with 8 bases between. This TCR was recovered from an adult with an advanced solid tumor such as melanoma, head and neck, liver or kidney cancer. The specimen was CD4+ or CD8+ T cells sorted from blood, collected in a trial of the OX40 agonist ivuxolimab. The chain uses TRBV28 and TRBJ2-5; unclear D gene. The CDR3, as DNA: TGTGCCAGCAGTTTTTGGGGAAAAGAGACCCAGTACTTC. It yields the protein CASSFWGKETQYF.